This T cell receptor beta chain was found in a study of shared clonotypes between healthy human individuals. CDR3 length: 18 residues. The J segment lost 3 bases and the V segment lost 3 bases, leaving 4 bases of the junction unmatched. Germline CDR1 reads LNHDA; CDR2 reads SQIVND (reference sequence). Method: immunoSEQ multiplex PCR; TCRdb's copy keeps in-frame clones and lacks some. The sample consists of approximately 2,200,000 clones, 90% to 95% of them appearing once. Naive CD8 cells lacked CD45RO and underwent positive selection for CCR7, leaving out terminally differentiated effector memory CD45RA+ cells.

Sequenced material: naive CD8+ T cells from PBMCs. The chain joins TRBV19 to TRBJ2-2; 16 nucleotides agree with TRBD2. This receptor was identified in a young man in good health. Some clones in this sample may be carry-over from other donors' samples. As DNA, the CDR3 is TGTGCCAGTAGTATCTGGGGACTAGCGGGAGGGGACACCGGGGAGCTGTTTTTT. This codes for CASSIWGLAGGDTGELFF.